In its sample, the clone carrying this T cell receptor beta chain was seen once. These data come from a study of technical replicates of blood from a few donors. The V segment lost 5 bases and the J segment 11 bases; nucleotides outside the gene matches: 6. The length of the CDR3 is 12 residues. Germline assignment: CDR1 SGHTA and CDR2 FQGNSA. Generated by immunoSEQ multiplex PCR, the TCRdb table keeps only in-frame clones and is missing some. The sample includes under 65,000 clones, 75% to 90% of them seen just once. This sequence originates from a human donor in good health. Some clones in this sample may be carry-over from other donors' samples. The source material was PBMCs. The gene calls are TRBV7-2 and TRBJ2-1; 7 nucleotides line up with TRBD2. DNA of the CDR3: TGTGCCAGCAGCCTCGAAGCGGGAAAGCAGTTCTTC. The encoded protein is CASSLEAGKQFF.